This T cell receptor beta chain was captured by sequencing in a study of blood T cell repertoires in COVID-19. Across the whole study: The samples span acute and convalescent COVID-19 from the United States, Italy and Spain.

The CDR3 spans 15 residues. Deletions cut 6 bases from V and 0 bases from J, with 15 bases between. Germline lookup yields CDR1 SGHDN and CDR2 FVKESK. Sequencing was performed with immunoSEQ multiplex PCR; in TCRdb, only in-frame clones are kept and a portion is missing. The sample comprises over 200,000 clones, under 90% of which are singletons, and around 15% rests with the top ten. Grouping used clinical history reported by participants in a survey and questionnaire. This sequence was found in a man younger than 35 who had recovered from COVID-19. The sample was PBMCs or T cells enriched from blood (not recorded which). The J gene is TRBJ2-7, the V gene TRBV14; tentative D call: TRBD2 (5 bases). CDR3 amino acids: CASSYGLSDSYEQYF. The CDR3 coding sequence is TGTGCCAGCAGTTACGGACTTTCTGACTCCTACGAGCAGTACTTC.